The 20 T cell receptor beta chains in this list originate from one sample, sequenced in a study of cytomegalovirus exposure and HLA in healthy donors. PCR was performed using 60 Vbeta and 13 Jbeta primers. The assay was immunoSEQ multiplex PCR, and TCRdb's table has in-frame clones only and misses some. The top ten clones hold 1.5% to 2% of a sample with around 200,000 clones, almost 80% of them seen once. Sequenced: PBMCs. Receptors originate from a male donor in good health and CMV-seronegative.

The chain couples TRBV27 to TRBJ1-1; the D gene is possibly TRBD1 (5 bases). CDR1 MNHEY and CDR2 SMNVEV come from the germline V gene (reference sequence). V lost 5 bases to trimming and J lost 4 bases, with 8 bases between them. The CDR3 is 12 residues long. The CDR3 protein is CASSAGSTEAFF. Written as DNA, the CDR3 is TGTGCCAGCAGTGCAGGGTCCACTGAAGCTTTCTTT.

This clone turned up a few times. The chain has TRBV7-9 and TRBJ2-7; 8 bases align to TRBD2. CDR1 and CDR2 (germline): SEHNR, FQNEAQ (reference sequence). The CDR3 sequence is 15 residues long. The V segment lost 1 base and the J segment 5 bases; nucleotides outside the gene matches: 7. In DNA, the CDR3 is TGTGCCAGCAGCTTAGTCGAGCGGGGGTTGAACGAGCAGTACTTC. Its translation: CASSLVERGLNEQYF.

This clone is a singleton in its sample. This chain links TRBV28 with TRBJ1-1; the D gene is possibly TRBD1 (5 bases). Looked up from germline, CDR1 is MDHEN and CDR2 is SYDVKM. Trimming shortened V by 3 bases and J by 4 bases, and 12 bases separated the two germline ends. This CDR3 spans 14 amino acids. This chain's CDR3 is CASSFPARVTEAFF. As DNA, the CDR3 is TGTGCCAGCAGTTTTCCGGCCAGGGTCACTGAAGCTTTCTTT.

The rearrangement joins TRBV6-6 to TRBJ1-2; possibly TRBD1 for D (6 bases). The CDR3 contains 13 residues. The ends were cut back, 6 bases at V and 5 bases at J, with 13 bases in the middle. Germline values: CDR1 MNHNY, CDR2 SVGAGI (reference sequence). The CDR3 region has the DNA TGTGCCAGCAGCGGACAGAGTGATTATGGCTACACCTTC. Translation gives CASSGQSDYGYTF.

CDR3 sequence reads: CASSTGTGRRETQYF. The CDR3 DNA follows: TGTGCCAGCAGCACCGGGACAGGGCGGAGGGAGACCCAGTACTTC. The chain carries TRBV7-7 and TRBJ2-5; 9 bases agree with TRBD1. CDR3 length: 15 amino acids. The V gene's germline CDR1 is SSHAT and CDR2 FNYEAQ (reference sequence). J gave up 5 bases and V 5 bases, and 9 bases lay outside the gene matches.

This clone was seen more than once but under ten times. The rearrangement joins TRBV6-5 to TRBJ2-7; no definite D call. V was clipped by 4 bases and J by 3 bases, with 13 bases between them. This CDR3 is built from 14 residues. CDR1 is MNHEY and CDR2 is SVGAGI in the germline V gene. CDR3 nucleotides: TGTGCCAGCAGTTTCACCGTCCTAGGCTACGAGCAGTACTTC. Encoded protein: CASSFTVLGYEQYF.

There are a few counts of this clone. The V gene is TRBV6-5, the J gene TRBJ2-1; 8 bases match TRBD1. The V gene's germline CDR1 is MNHEY and CDR2 SVGAGI. This CDR3 is 14 amino acids long. The V segment lost 6 bases and the J segment 3 bases; nucleotides outside the gene matches: 4. The CDR3 loop is CASRLGQGYNEQFF. The CDR3 nucleotides read TGTGCCAGCAGACTAGGACAGGGCTACAATGAGCAGTTCTTC.

The chain combines TRBV5-5 with TRBJ2-1, with TRBD1 matching 7 bases. V trimming: 4 bases; J trimming: 1 base; junction bases outside the gene matches: 5. The CDR3 is made up of 15 amino acids. Germline CDR1 and CDR2: SGHKS and YYEKEE (reference sequence). The CDR3 coding sequence is TGTGCCAGCAGCCCTGACAGGGTTTCCTACAATGAGCAGTTCTTC. The encoded protein is CASSPDRVSYNEQFF.

The rearrangement uses TRBV11-2 and TRBJ2-2; TRBD1 might be the D (6 bases). The CDR3 is 17 amino acids. CDR1 is SGHAT and CDR2 is FQNNGV in the germline V gene. Trimming removed 6 bases from V and 4 bases from J, with 21 bases in between. The DNA of the CDR3 is TGTGCCAGCAGTCCACAGGGTTGGGGGCGTAGCACCGGGGAGCTGTTTTTT. It codes for CASSPQGWGRSTGELFF.

V and J are TRBV7-2 and TRBJ1-2; TRBD1 matches 9 bases. V dropped 2 bases and J dropped 6; count of bases not matched to a gene: 10. The CDR3 contains 16 residues. Germline V lookup: CDR1 SGHTA, CDR2 FQGNSA. This chain's CDR3 is CASSLKRTGGANGYTF. The CDR3 nucleotides are TGTGCCAGCAGCTTAAAAAGAACAGGGGGCGCAAATGGCTACACCTTC.

The chain uses TRBV5-4 and TRBJ2-6; tentatively, D is TRBD2 (5 bases). From germline, CDR1 is SGHNT and CDR2 YYREEE (reference sequence). Trimming shortened V by 0 bases and J by 0 bases, and 7 bases separated the two germline ends. This CDR3 has 16 amino acids. The chain's CDR3 is CASSLDAGSGANVLTF. As DNA, the CDR3 is TGTGCCAGCAGCTTGGATGCGGGCTCTGGGGCCAACGTCCTGACTTTC.

The genes are TRBV27 and TRBJ2-2; 9 bases align to TRBD2. The CDR3 runs to 17 residues. CDR1 and CDR2 from the germline V gene are MNHEY and SMNVEV (reference sequence). With V trimmed by 5 bases and J by 2 bases, 9 bases remained unmatched. The CDR3 nucleotides are TGTGCCAGCAGTAGCTATTCGGGACTAGCAAACACCGGGGAGCTGTTTTTT. Its protein is CASSSYSGLANTGELFF.

The chain carries TRBV7-2 and TRBJ2-3, with D possibly TRBD1 on 7 matching bases. CDR1 is SGHTA and CDR2 is FQGNSA in the germline V gene. The V gene lost 10 bases and the J gene lost 5 bases, with 16 bases spanning the gap. The CDR3 is 13 residues long. The CDR3 nucleotides are TGTGCCACGATACAGGGGAGGCGAGATACGCAGTATTTT. Amino acid sequence: CATIQGRRDTQYF.

The chain uses TRBV27 and TRBJ2-5; 10 bases map to TRBD1. The CDR3 consists of 18 residues. The V segment lost 3 bases and the J segment 1 base; nucleotides outside the gene matches: 11. Germline V lookup: CDR1 MNHEY, CDR2 SMNVEV (reference sequence). CDR3 in amino acids: CASSFGPSGTGAQETQYF. The CDR3 DNA follows: TGTGCCAGCAGTTTTGGGCCATCAGGGACAGGGGCCCAAGAGACCCAGTACTTC.

The chain combines TRBV29-1 with TRBJ2-7; D uncertain. V was pared by 6 bases and J by 1 base, with 13 bases between. The CDR3 consists of 13 residues. Germline V gene sequence: CDR1 SQVTM, CDR2 ANQGSEA. The CDR3: CSVPSVRSYEQYF. The CDR3 DNA reads TGCAGCGTACCATCGGTCCGGTCCTACGAGCAGTACTTC.

The gene calls are TRBV28 and TRBJ2-7; TRBD2 agrees at 7 bases. The CDR3 has 13 amino acids. Germline CDR1 reads MDHEN; CDR2 reads SYDVKM. DNA for the CDR3: TGTGCTTCGCACGGGGCGGGAGTCGACGAGCAGTACTTC. Encoded protein: CASHGAGVDEQYF.

The gene calls are TRBV6-6 and TRBJ1-5; D uncertain. The CDR3 sequence is 15 residues long. V lost 5 bases and J 0 bases, leaving 11 bases between the germline ends. Germline V gene sequence: CDR1 MNHNY, CDR2 SVGAGI (reference sequence). CDR3 sequence (DNA): TGTGCCAGCAGTCTCGAGGGCCTTAGCAATCAGCCCCAGCATTTT. Translated: CASSLEGLSNQPQHF.

V is TRBV5-1 and J is TRBJ2-5; D unresolved. Trimming took off 1 base at V and 2 bases at J, with 6 bases between the two ends. Germline CDR1 SGHRS, CDR2 YFSETQ. The CDR3 contains 13 residues. CDR3 in amino acids: CASSLLYQETQYF. The CDR3 DNA sequence: TGCGCCAGCAGCTTGTTGTATCAAGAGACCCAGTACTTC. The variable domain in full, with the rest retrieved from reference TRBV5-1 and TRBJ2-5, is KAGVTQTPRYLIKTRGQQVTLSCSPISGHRSVSWYQQTPGQGLQFLFEYFSETQRNKGNFPGRFSGRQFSNSRSEMNVSTLELGDSALYLCASSLLYQETQYFGPGTRLLVL.

The chain has TRBV6-1 and TRBJ1-2; 8 bases match TRBD1. This CDR3 is 15 amino acids long. Germline V lookup: CDR1 MNHNS, CDR2 SASEGT. The V and J ends lost 5 bases and 2 bases, in that order; junction bases with no gene match: 7. CDR3 in amino acids: CASSTTGTGNYGYTF. The CDR3 coding sequence is TGTGCCAGCAGTACGACCGGGACAGGAAACTATGGCTACACCTTC.

The V call is TRBV18, the J call TRBJ2-7; a possible D gene is TRBD1 (5 bases). This CDR3 has 14 residues. Germline V lookup: CDR1 KGHSH, CDR2 LQKENI. The V end was cut by 6 bases, the J end by 2 bases, with 14 bases between. This CDR3 reads CASSVGRAPYEQYF. The DNA for the CDR3 is TGTGCCAGCTCGGTCGGCAGGGCCCCCTACGAGCAGTACTTC.